This T cell receptor (beta chain) was profiled in a study of cytomegalovirus exposure and HLA in healthy donors. Produced via immunoSEQ multiplex PCR; TCRdb's table is partial and in-frame only. The sample lists under 100,000 clones, more than 70% seen once, with around an eighth in the top ten. Whole-study findings and limits: Listed as cytomegalovirus-associated were 164 TCR beta chains. While the bulk of TCR sequences proved rare, some public TCRs turned up in many donors. Subsequent analysis revealed that first-cohort TCR clusters tended to co-occur in the roughly 120 validation repertoires.

This clone has a single count. The antigen is not known. The V gene's germline CDR1 is LNHDA and CDR2 SQIVND (reference sequence). The V and J ends lost 5 bases and 7 bases respectively, with 11 bases between them. The CDR3 runs 13 residues. This receptor was identified in a woman aged 18-30 years in good health and CMV-seropositive. The sample consisted of PBMCs. V and J are TRBV19 and TRBJ1-4; possibly TRBD1 for D (5 bases). DNA of the CDR3: TGTGCCAGTAGTGCCCAGGGTTTTGAAAAACTGTTTTTT. It translates to CASSAQGFEKLFF. The variable domain in full, with the rest retrieved from reference TRBV19 and TRBJ1-4, is DGGITQSPKYLFRKEGQNVTLSCEQNLNHDAMYWYRQDPGQGLRLIYYSQIVNDFQKGDIAEGYSVSREKKESFPLTVTSAQKNPTAFYLCASSAQGFEKLFFGSGTQLSVL.